One and the same sample provided the 14 T cell receptor beta chains below, sequenced in a study of T cell responses to AZD1222 COVID-19 vaccine. Generated by immunoSEQ multiplex PCR, the TCRdb table keeps only in-frame clones and is missing some. This repertoire shows 80,000 to 100,000 clones, 90% to 95% found once; its top ten account for 9.5% to 15%. The sample was peripheral blood, taken on day 0 of AZD1222 vaccination. The receptors stem from an adult in good health.

The V and J genes are TRBV6-5 and TRBJ2-5; TRBD1 aligns across 10 bases. This CDR3 has 16 residues. The germline gives CDR1 MNHEY, CDR2 SVGAGI. J lost 6 bases, V lost 0 bases, and 7 bases had no gene match. The CDR3 DNA follows: TGTGCCAGCAGTTACTCTCGGACAGGGGGTTTTAAGACCCAGTACTTC. Amino acids: CASSYSRTGGFKTQYF.

The chain joins TRBV28 to TRBJ1-1; D remains unclear. CDR3 size: 13 residues. The germline V gene encodes CDR1 MDHEN and CDR2 SYDVKM. The V and J ends lost 3 bases and 1 base respectively, with 6 bases between them. In nucleotides, the CDR3 is TGTGCCAGCAGTTTTGAGCCGAACACTGAAGCTTTCTTT. Translated: CASSFEPNTEAFF.

The chain has TRBV5-5 and TRBJ1-5; 7 nucleotides line up with TRBD1. Germline values: CDR1 SGHKS, CDR2 YYEKEE (reference sequence). Trimming took 4 bases from V and 6 from J; bases not matched to a gene: 10. The CDR3 runs 15 residues. The CDR3 spells CASSPTPDRAQPQHF. The CDR3 DNA reads TGTGCCAGCAGCCCCACACCCGACAGGGCTCAGCCCCAGCATTTT.

The chain is built from TRBV19 and TRBJ1-5; 9 nucleotides agree with TRBD1. Trimming removed 4 bases from V and 1 base from J; junction bases left unmatched: 8. CDR1 and CDR2 from the germline V gene are LNHDA and SQIVND (reference sequence). This CDR3 comprises 17 residues. The CDR3 loop reads CASSTINRGLSNQPQHF. The CDR3 DNA is TGTGCCAGTAGTACGATAAACAGGGGGCTGAGCAATCAGCCCCAGCATTTT.

The CDR3 sequence: CASSQDRGGATNEKLFF. Here the CDR3 DNA reads TGCGCCAGCAGCCAAGATCGAGGGGGTGCAACTAATGAAAAACTGTTTTTT. The V gene is TRBV4-1, the J gene TRBJ1-4, with a possible D match to TRBD1 (6 bases). This CDR3 region has 17 residues. The V and J ends lost 0 bases and 0 bases respectively, with 11 bases between them. From germline, CDR1 is MGHRA and CDR2 YSYEKL.

The J gene is TRBJ2-1, the V gene TRBV7-6, with TRBD2 as a possible D gene (6 bases). This CDR3 region has 15 residues. The V gene lost 5 bases and the J gene lost 1 base, with 12 bases spanning the gap. CDR1 and CDR2 from the germline V gene are SGHVS and FNYEAQ. The CDR3 region has the DNA TGTGCCAGCAGCCCGGAGGGTGGGTCCTACAATGAGCAGTTCTTC. Amino acid sequence: CASSPEGGSYNEQFF.

The genes are TRBV6-2 or TRBV6-3 and TRBJ2-1; 14 bases map to TRBD2. The CDR3 has 16 amino acids. CDR1 is MNHEY, CDR2 SVGEGT, per germline. V lost 6 bases, J lost 7 bases, and 8 bases stayed unmatched. The CDR3: CASSRGLAGAGNEQFF. In DNA, the CDR3 is TGTGCCAGCAGCAGGGGACTAGCGGGGGCTGGGAATGAGCAGTTCTTC.

For this clone: Without the conserved terminal phenylalanine or tryptophan, this CDR3 likely stems from a read error. The DNA is left out, because the CDR3 cannot be placed on it with certainty; the CDR3 is given as TCRdb lists it. This chain uses TRBV27 with TRBJ1-5. The CDR3 is 14 residues long, ends included. Germline-derived CDR1 and CDR2 are MNHEY and SMNVEV (reference sequence). CDR3 sequence: CASRSLDKGGVETL.

V is TRBV12-5 and J is TRBJ2-3, with D possibly TRBD1 on 6 matching bases. V was trimmed by 5 bases and J by 2 bases, leaving 11 bases between them. This CDR3 is 14 amino acids long. Germline V gene data show CDR1 as LGHNT and CDR2 as FRNRAP. The CDR3 loop reads CASGPGQNTDTQYF. In DNA, the CDR3 is TGTGCTAGTGGTCCGGGACAAAACACAGATACGCAGTATTTT.

This chain joins TRBV10-1 and TRBJ2-1, with D unresolved. In germline, CDR1 is WNHNN, CDR2 SYGVQD (reference sequence). Trimming took off 3 bases at V and 3 bases at J, with 9 bases between the two ends. CDR3 length: 14 amino acids. The CDR3 region is CASSDGWGYNEQFF. In DNA, the CDR3 is TGCGCCAGCAGTGACGGGTGGGGCTACAATGAGCAGTTCTTC.

In this sample, this clone turned up a few times. V gene TRBV9 combines with J gene TRBJ2-1; D not certain. The CDR3 loop spans 16 amino acids. The V and J ends lost 4 bases and 0 bases respectively, with 14 bases between them. Germline V gives CDR1 SGDLS, CDR2 YYNGEE. The CDR3 region has the DNA TGTGCCAGCAGCCCACAATTATACAGCTCCTACAATGAGCAGTTCTTC. Encoded protein: CASSPQLYSSYNEQFF.

The chain has TRBV6-2 or TRBV6-3 and TRBJ1-1; possibly TRBD1 for D (6 bases). The CDR3 contains 14 residues. V dropped 4 bases and J dropped 2 bases, with 11 bases sitting between them. Germline V CDR1 and CDR2: MNHEY, SVGEGT. This chain's CDR3 is CASSSTGRNTEAFF. The CDR3 DNA reads TGTGCCAGCAGTTCAACAGGGAGAAACACTGAAGCTTTCTTT.

In DNA, the CDR3 is TGTGCCAGCAGTGTCGGACAGGGCGGGAATTCACCCCTCCACTTT. Encoded protein: CASSVGQGGNSPLHF. The V and J genes are TRBV25-1 and TRBJ1-6; 8 positions agree with TRBD1. V was pared by 4 bases and J by 7 bases, with 6 bases of the junction left unmatched. This CDR3 is built from 15 residues. From germline, CDR1 is MGHDK and CDR2 SYGVNS.

CDR3 nucleotides: TGCGCCAGCAGCCAACCTCCCCGTTTGATGAGGTTATACAATGAGCAGTTCTTC. Protein product: CASSQPPRLMRLYNEQFF. The J gene is TRBJ2-1, the V gene TRBV4-3; no reliable D call. With 2 bases removed from V and 4 bases from J, the gap between germline ends came to 21 bases. The length of the CDR3 is 18 residues. CDR1 is LGHNA and CDR2 is YSLEER in the germline V gene.